Shown below are 8 T cell receptor beta chains from a single sample sequenced in a study of identical twins. TCRdb re-called the 5' RACE reads through MiXCR, storing one row per CDR3 protein. The sample has 300,000 or so distinct CDR3 sequences, over 8.5% seen once; the top ten hold 5.5% to 9%. The same specimen was also included in a second study, on yellow fever vaccine responses in identical twins.

What was sequenced was CD8+ T cells sorted from blood. These receptors were taken from a woman between 18 and 29 years old in good health.

The chain couples TRBV2 to TRBJ2-7; D possibly corresponds to TRBD2 (6 bases). The CDR3 sequence is 12 residues long. Germline-derived CDR1 and CDR2 are SNHLY and FYNNEI. The ends were cut back, 10 bases at V and 3 bases at J, with 13 bases in the middle. CDR3 residues: CAIKAGLYEQYF. In DNA, the CDR3 is TGTGCCATAAAGGCGGGGCTCTACGAGCAGTACTTC.

The rearrangement joins TRBV7-9 to TRBJ2-1, with 12 bases identical to TRBD2. The CDR3 length is 15 residues. Germline values: CDR1 SEHNR, CDR2 FQNEAQ (reference sequence). After removal of 1 base from V and 8 bases from J, the junction contained 3 bases not matched to a gene. The CDR3 loop is CASSLETSGSHEQFF. CDR3 nucleotide sequence: TGTGCCAGCAGCTTAGAGACTAGCGGGAGTCATGAGCAGTTCTTC.

This clonotype was seen many times. V and J are TRBV29-1 and TRBJ2-1; 11 bases fit TRBD2. Germline V gene lookup returns CDR1 SQVTM and CDR2 ANQGSEA. The V gene end was trimmed by 1 base and the J gene end by 11 bases; junction bases not matched to a gene: 13. This CDR3 comprises 16 residues. CDR3 loop: CSVEGNPGLAETQQFF. CDR3 DNA sequence: TGCAGCGTTGAAGGGAATCCGGGACTAGCGGAGACCCAGCAGTTCTTC.

The chain employs TRBV14 and TRBJ2-1; possible D gene TRBD2, 6 bases. CDR3 length: 14 amino acids. CDR1 is SGHDN and CDR2 is FVKESK in the germline V gene. V was pared by 4 bases and J by 4 bases, with 11 bases between. The CDR3 sequence is CASSRREEYNEQFF. CDR3 DNA sequence: TGTGCCAGCAGCCGGAGGGAAGAATACAATGAGCAGTTCTTC.

This clonotype was seen repeatedly, ten times or more. The chain recombines TRBV6-2 or TRBV6-3 with TRBJ2-7; D not resolved. The CDR3 consists of 10 residues. Between the trimmed V and J ends, which lost 10 bases and 4 bases, there was a span of 8 bases. Germline V gene data show CDR1 as MNHEY and CDR2 as SVGEGT. The chain's CDR3 is CATGTYEQYF. The CDR3 nucleotides are TGTGCCACGGGCACGTACGAGCAGTACTTC.

This clonotype was picked up a small number of times. This chain links TRBV6-2 or TRBV6-3 with TRBJ2-7; 8 bases match TRBD2. The CDR3 extends over 15 amino acids. CDR1 MNHEY and CDR2 SVGEGT come from the germline V gene. With V trimmed by 0 bases and J by 4 bases, 5 bases remained unmatched. CDR3 in amino acids: CASSYSSGRSYEQYF. The CDR3 nucleotides read TGTGCCAGCAGTTACTCAAGCGGGAGATCTTACGAGCAGTACTTC.

V is TRBV11-1 and J is TRBJ2-7; 7 bases agree with TRBD2. Per germline, CDR1 SGHAT and CDR2 FQDESV (reference sequence). V gave up 0 bases and J gave up 1 base; unmatched junction bases: 18. The CDR3 totals 20 residues. This CDR3 reads CASSLAGLTGPYSASYEQYF. The CDR3 DNA reads TGTGCCAGCAGCTTAGCGGGACTAACAGGACCCTATTCCGCGTCCTACGAGCAGTACTTC.

There are a few counts of this clonotype. The chain joins TRBV6-5 to TRBJ1-4; 7 nucleotides line up with TRBD1. This CDR3 spans 15 amino acids. V shed 4 bases and J 1 base; nucleotides not matched to a gene: 3. Looked up from germline, CDR1 is MNHEY and CDR2 is SVGAGI. CDR3: CASSSGGVTNEKLFF. CDR3 sequence (DNA): TGTGCCAGCAGTTCAGGGGGGGTAACTAATGAAAAACTGTTTTTT.